This is a list of T cell receptor beta chains from one sample in a study of blood T cell repertoires in COVID-19. The protocol was immunoSEQ multiplex PCR, while the TCRdb copy is restricted to in-frame clones and leaves out a portion. Of some 250,000 clones in the sample, approximately 86% are singletons; the top ten hold approximately 2%. Sequences were obtained from peripheral blood. These receptors originate from a man in his thirties or forties with active or convalescent COVID-19. Each CDR3 is given with its conserved first and last residue. A D gene is named only where the DNA matches it firmly. The listing skips clone size in some rows; elsewhere it reads once, few, many or a size class.

V: TRBV19
size: once
D: .
J: TRBJ2-5
CDR3: CASSIVQGEETQYF
DNA: TGTGCCAGTAGTATAGTTCAGGGTGAGGAGACCCAGTACTTC

V: TRBV27
size: .
D: .
J: TRBJ2-1
CDR3: CASSLSDTLGGYNEQFF
DNA: TGTGCCAGCAGTTTATCGGACACCTTAGGGGGATACAATGAGCAGTTCTTC

V: TRBV4-3
size: .
D: TRBD2
J: TRBJ2-3
CDR3: CASSQDGGGTNTQYF
DNA: TGCGCCAGCAGCCAGGACGGGGGGGGTACAAATACGCAGTATTTT

V: TRBV9
size: .
D: .
J: TRBJ1-1
CDR3: CASSVAPTRATEAFF
DNA: TGTGCCAGCAGCGTAGCTCCGACGCGGGCCACTGAAGCTTTCTTT

V: TRBV10-1
size: .
D: .
J: TRBJ1-1
CDR3: CASSEGTTGTEAFF
DNA: TGCGCCAGCAGTGAGGGCACGACGGGCACTGAAGCTTTCTTT

V: TRBV4-2
size: few
D: TRBD2
J: TRBJ2-1
CDR3: CASSHSGEGVEQFF
DNA: TGTGCCAGCAGCCATAGCGGGGAAGGTGTTGAGCAGTTCTTC

V: TRBV5-1
size: .
D: TRBD1
J: TRBJ2-7
CDR3: CASSLGDSGYEQYF
DNA: TGCGCCAGCAGCTTGGGGGACAGCGGCTACGAGCAGTACTTC

V: TRBV21-1
size: .
D: .
J: TRBJ1-2
CDR3: CASSKPTSPGQNYGYTF
DNA: TGTGCCAGCAGCAAACCGACCTCCCCGGGACAGAACTATGGCTACACCTTC

V: TRBV29-1
size: .
D: .
J: TRBJ1-2
CDR3: CSVLRGAKTNGYTF
DNA: TGCAGCGTGCTCAGGGGTGCGAAAACGAATGGCTACACCTTC

V: TRBV6-2/TRBV6-3
size: once
D: TRBD1
J: TRBJ2-5
CDR3: CASSRDRAETQYF
DNA: TGTGCCAGCAGCCGCGACAGGGCAGAGACCCAGTACTTC

V: TRBV5-1
size: .
D: .
J: TRBJ2-7
CDR3: CASSWTQGSYEQYF
DNA: TGCGCCAGCAGCTGGACACAAGGCTCCTACGAGCAGTACTTC

V: TRBV3-1/TRBV3-2
size: once
D: .
J: TRBJ1-2
CDR3: CASSQERQGHGYTF
DNA: TGTGCCAGCAGCCAAGAACGGCAGGGCCATGGCTACACCTTC

V: TRBV14
size: .
D: TRBD1
J: TRBJ2-7
CDR3: CASSLQGAVWEQYF
DNA: TGTGCCAGCAGTCTTCAGGGGGCTGTGTGGGAGCAGTACTTC

V: TRBV5-1
size: .
D: TRBD2
J: TRBJ2-4
CDR3: CASSSELGRGNIQYF
DNA: TGCGCCAGCAGCTCTGAGCTGGGGAGGGGAAACATTCAGTACTTC

V: TRBV6-1
size: .
D: .
J: TRBJ1-6
CDR3: CATGDVSTRMRSPLHF
DNA: TGTGCCACCGGTGACGTGTCGACGAGGATGCGTTCACCCCTCCACTTT

V: TRBV5-1
size: .
D: .
J: TRBJ2-2
CDR3: CASSVSSSEPGLYTGELFF
DNA: TGCGCCAGCAGCGTAAGTTCTAGCGAACCAGGATTATACACCGGGGAGCTGTTTTTT

V: TRBV4-1
size: few
D: TRBD2
J: TRBJ2-5
CDR3: CASSPGQRGYQETQYF
DNA: TGCGCCAGCAGCCCCGGGCAGCGGGGCTACCAAGAGACCCAGTACTTC

V: TRBV6-5
size: .
D: .
J: TRBJ1-3
CDR3: CASSYDRFSGNTIYF
DNA: TGTGCCAGCAGCTACGACAGGTTCTCTGGAAACACCATATATTTT

V: TRBV25-1
size: .
D: .
J: TRBJ1-3
CDR3: CASSARYGNSGNTIYF
DNA: TGTGCCAGCAGTGCAAGATACGGGAACTCTGGAAACACCATATATTTT

V: TRBV2
size: once
D: TRBD1
J: TRBJ1-2
CDR3: CASSRTGVFYGYTF
DNA: TGTGCCAGCAGTCGGACAGGGGTTTTTTATGGCTACACCTTC

V: TRBV9
size: .
D: .
J: TRBJ1-1
CDR3: CASSVSGVTEAFF
DNA: TGTGCCAGCAGCGTATCCGGGGTGACTGAAGCTTTCTTT

V: TRBV6-4
size: .
D: TRBD1
J: TRBJ1-1
CDR3: CASSPGQGGTEAFF
DNA: TGTGCCAGCAGCCCGGGACAGGGTGGGACTGAAGCTTTCTTT

V: TRBV5-6
size: few
D: TRBD1
J: TRBJ1-5
CDR3: CASSLTGVLDQPQHF
DNA: TGTGCCAGCAGCTTAACAGGGGTACTCGATCAGCCCCAGCATTTT